A selection of T cell receptor beta chains follows, all from one sample in a study of cytomegalovirus exposure and HLA in healthy donors. Assay used: immunoSEQ multiplex PCR; TCRdb lists only in-frame clones, some missing. This sample has 95,000 to 120,000 clones, with 74% found just once. The specimen was PBMCs. Receptors were obtained from a woman between 40 and 50 years old in good health and CMV-seropositive. The CDR3 runs from the conserved cysteine through the conserved F or W. D genes are given only for firm matches. The size of a clone is reported for some rows only, either as once, few or many, or as a class for expanded clones.

v_gene,d_gene,abundance,CDR3aa
TRBV7-3,NA,NA,CASGSGSSYNEQFF
TRBV11-3,NA,few,CASSLDGGRTEAFF
TRBV29-1,TRBD1,NA,CSVWGTGESLAKNIQYF
TRBV7-2,NA,NA,CASSLDFLNTEAFF
TRBV7-8,TRBD1,NA,CASSSPQGVSGQPQHF
TRBV18,NA,NA,CASSPGADGNTIYF
TRBV2,TRBD2,NA,CASTERDDTDTQYF
TRBV4-2,NA,NA,CASGSGIGNQPQHF
TRBV5-1,TRBD2,NA,CASSLVAGEDEQFF
TRBV6-4,TRBD1,NA,CASSVPQGGTAEAFF
TRBV2,NA,NA,CASSRGTRTDTQYF
TRBV19,NA,NA,CASSITDSGNTIYF
TRBV30,TRBD1,NA,CAWDRGTTNEKLFF
TRBV27,TRBD1,few,CASSPYGHTGAGSYSPLHF
TRBV7-6,NA,NA,CASRNTGTKQETQYF
TRBV7-2,TRBD2,NA,CASSPWRGSDTQYF
TRBV5-4,TRBD2,NA,CASSLTSGAGEQYF
TRBV19,TRBD1,NA,CASSTGGVAGYTF
TRBV7-9,TRBD1,once,CASSPRTGTGAEKLFF
TRBV4-1,NA,NA,CASSGPDTQYF
TRBV7-9,TRBD1,NA,CASSFQQGANEKLFF
TRBV6-9,TRBD1,NA,CASRIKDRALEAFF
TRBV11-2,NA,NA,CASSLGVDTQYF
TRBV18,NA,once,CASSPGGNYGYTF
TRBV4-3,NA,NA,CASSQALPTLYTQYF
TRBV7-8,NA,once,CASSFGGSSYEQYF
TRBV7-9,NA,NA,CASGALSGGRQETQYF
TRBV11-1,TRBD1,NA,CASSPRDRGALFPYEQYF
TRBV18,TRBD1,NA,CASSPVTGGYEQFF
TRBV5-8,NA,few,CASSLEADYGYTF
TRBV6-1,TRBD1,large,CASSEATGTENQPQHF
TRBV6-1,NA,NA,CASSARATTARAYEQYF
TRBV28,NA,NA,CASSPGATYEQYF
TRBV4-1,TRBD1,NA,CASSQDSGGASNSPLHF
TRBV6-6,NA,once,CASSRGGHNEQYF
TRBV28,NA,NA,CASSLNPSSYNEQFF
TRBV4-1,NA,NA,CASSQGWELGYTF
TRBV2,TRBD2,few,CASSTSGGAQETQYF
TRBV15,NA,NA,CATSSRLLLGGQETQYF
TRBV18,NA,NA,CASSPSRGNTEAFF
TRBV5-1,TRBD1,NA,CASSSGTGTFEQYF
TRBV2,NA,NA,CASRLPRAVYNEQFF
TRBV7-9,NA,NA,CASSLATKTQYF
TRBV19,NA,NA,CASSSLASFNEQYF
TRBV29-1,TRBD1,few,CSVEDPMDRESYNEQFF
TRBV19,TRBD1,NA,CASRPDRGEQYF
TRBV4-2,TRBD2,NA,CASSQDRGLAGEETQYF
TRBV6-5,TRBD2,NA,CASSYSLAGFYEQYF
TRBV30,NA,NA,CAWRLDNEQFF
TRBV10-3,NA,few,CAIKVEVDSPLHF
TRBV5-1,NA,NA,CASSSGSTNEQFF